Listed below are T cell receptor beta chains from one sample, sequenced in a study of cytomegalovirus exposure and HLA in healthy donors. Assay used: immunoSEQ multiplex PCR; TCRdb lists only in-frame clones, some missing. Of about 150,000 clones in the sample, over 80% were seen once. The sequenced material came from PBMCs. The receptors originated from a male donor in good health and CMV-seropositive. Each CDR3 is given with its conserved first and last residue. Fields, in order: J gene, V gene, clone size, D gene, CDR3 protein, CDR3 DNA. D genes are given only for firm matches. For some rows the clone size is stated as once, few or many, or as a class when expanded; others skip it.

TRBJ2-2	TRBV5-4	-	-	CASRSVSAGELFF	TGTGCCAGCAGATCCGTTAGTGCCGGGGAGCTGTTTTTT
TRBJ2-3	TRBV27	-	TRBD2	CASSGAGVRWADTQYF	TGTGCCAGCAGCGGAGCGGGAGTCCGATGGGCAGATACGCAGTATTTT
TRBJ2-5	TRBV9	-	TRBD1	CASSVGGQVPQETQYF	TGTGCCAGCAGCGTAGGAGGACAGGTGCCCCAAGAGACCCAGTACTTC
TRBJ2-1	TRBV18	-	-	CASSPSVQDEQFF	TGTGCCAGCTCACCATCGGTTCAAGATGAGCAGTTCTTC
TRBJ1-4	TRBV4-1	-	-	CASSRKEWEGEKLFF	TGCGCCAGCAGCCGTAAGGAGTGGGAGGGTGAAAAACTGTTTTTT
TRBJ2-7	TRBV4-1	once	-	CASSQDIGGRSYEQYF	TGCGCCAGCAGCCAAGATATTGGCGGTAGGTCCTACGAGCAGTACTTC
TRBJ2-1	TRBV6-5	-	-	CASSYSLDSYNEQFF	TGTGCCAGCAGTTACAGCCTTGATTCGTACAATGAGCAGTTCTTC
TRBJ2-7	TRBV13	once	TRBD2	CASSPSGTLVHEQYF	TGTGCCAGCAGCCCCAGCGGGACTCTTGTGCACGAGCAGTACTTC
TRBJ2-3	TRBV7-9	-	-	CSSTRGTGDTQYF	TGTTCCAGCACCCGGGGGACGGGAGATACGCAGTATTTT
TRBJ2-3	TRBV9	-	TRBD2	CASTPGGLIDTQYF	TGTGCCAGCACGCCGGGAGGGTTGATAGATACGCAGTATTTT